One T cell receptor beta chain is described in this entry. The antigen remains undetermined. The record originates from a study of metastatic and nonmetastatic thyroid tumors. Study overall: Comparative analysis of repertoires was undertaken across blood and tumor or nodule tissue obtained from malignant and benign thyroid patients. General observations from the study: Significantly higher TCR beta diversity was reportedly seen in malignant thyroid tumors than benign nodules, in blood and tumor.

Germline V lookup: CDR1 DFQATT, CDR2 SNEGSKA (reference sequence). This CDR3 is 13 amino acids long. The ends lost 5 bases at V and 8 bases at J; junction bases unmatched: 5. Via MiXCR, TCRdb re-called the PCR reads. The data hold 10,000 to 13,000 clones, with 25% to 30% observed a single time. No patient received treatment before thyroid surgery. The receptor's source is a male donor with papillary thyroid cancer or a benign thyroid nodule (not recorded which). Some clones in this sample may be carry-over from other donors' samples. The V and J genes are TRBV20-1 and TRBJ1-6, with 8 bases fitting TRBD1. Sequencing was done on a sample of tumor tissue. Here the CDR3 reads CSADDRGDSPLHF. Written as DNA, the CDR3 is TGCAGTGCTGACGACAGGGGCGATTCACCCCTCCACTTT.